A selection of T cell receptor beta chains follows, all from one sample in a study of identical twins. One entry per CDR3 protein, called by TCRdb with MiXCR from the 5' RACE reads. The profile covers fewer than 250,000 distinct CDR3 sequences, with around 7% appearing a single time and 3% to 4% taken by the ten largest. The same specimen was also included in a second study, on yellow fever vaccine responses in identical twins.

The sample comprised memory (CD45RO+) T cells sorted from blood. Receptors were obtained from a woman under 30 in good health. Both conserved end residues are part of each CDR3. D genes are given only for firm matches. Size is omitted from some rows. Given values are once, few, many or a class for expanded clones.

j_call d_call v_call clone_size cdr3_nt cdr3_aa
TRBJ2-1 TRBD1 TRBV28 few TGTGCCAGCATTTGGGGACAGGGACGCTACGGTGAGCAGTTCTTC CASIWGQGRYGEQFF
TRBJ1-1 TRBD1 TRBV3-1 few TGTGCCAGCAGCCAAGAGGACAGGCTCTCGTGGGACACTGAAGCTTTCTTT CASSQEDRLSWDTEAFF
TRBJ1-5 NA TRBV21-1 NA TGTGCCAGCAGCCCCGGGACCCCATTACTTTATAGCAATCAGCCCCAGCATTTT CASSPGTPLLYSNQPQHF
TRBJ1-5 NA TRBV29-1 few TGCAGCGACACAACCCCTAGCCTCCAGCCCCAGCATTTT CSDTTPSLQPQHF
TRBJ2-7 NA TRBV18 NA TGTGCCAGCTCACCACCTACAGGTTACTCCTACGAGCAGTACTTC CASSPPTGYSYEQYF
TRBJ1-5 NA TRBV28 few TGTGCCAGCATAGAAGAAGTGGGCAATCAGCCCCAGCATTTT CASIEEVGNQPQHF
TRBJ1-1 NA TRBV6-4 many TGTGCCAGCAGTGCGACAGAAAACACTGAAGCTTTCTTT CASSATENTEAFF
TRBJ2-2 NA TRBV5-8 few TGTGCCAGCAGCTTGGCCGTAGACTCCAACACCGGGGAGCTGTTTTTT CASSLAVDSNTGELFF
TRBJ2-5 TRBD1 TRBV5-1 NA TGCGCCAGCAGCGGCCCGGACAGGGGTTTTGCCCAGTACTTC CASSGPDRGFAQYF
TRBJ1-3 TRBD1 TRBV12-3/TRBV12-4 many TGTGCCAGCAGTTCGAACTCGGGACAGGGAAACACCATATATTTT CASSSNSGQGNTIYF
TRBJ2-5 NA TRBV5-6 many TGTGCCAGCAGCTGGCAAGAGACCCAGTACTTC CASSWQETQYF
TRBJ2-1 TRBD2 TRBV28 many TGTGCCAGCATACACCAGGGACTAGCGGGAAATGAGCAGTTCTTC CASIHQGLAGNEQFF
TRBJ2-1 NA TRBV20-1 few TGCAGTGCTAGGGGTAGCAGAGACTACAATGAGCAGTTCTTC CSARGSRDYNEQFF
TRBJ2-1 TRBD2 TRBV15 many TGTGCCACCAGCAGAGTCGGCCCTAGCGGGAGTAATGAGCAGTTCTTC CATSRVGPSGSNEQFF
TRBJ1-5 NA TRBV6-1 NA TGTGCCAGCAGTGAAGTCAATCAGCCCCAGCATTTT CASSEVNQPQHF
TRBJ2-1 TRBD2 TRBV20-1 few TGCAGTCCCAATAGCGGGAGTGGGAATGAGCAGTTCTTC CSPNSGSGNEQFF
TRBJ2-2 NA TRBV7-6 few TGTGCCAGCAGCCCTATGTCGCCTTACGGGGGCGGGGAGCTGTTTTTT CASSPMSPYGGGELFF
TRBJ2-2 NA TRBV24-1 NA TGTGCCACCAGTGATGTCGGGGGGAACACCGGGGAGCTGTTTTTT CATSDVGGNTGELFF
TRBJ1-2 TRBD1 TRBV20-1 NA TGCAGCGAGGACAGGTCTGGCTATGGCTACACCTTC CSEDRSGYGYTF
TRBJ2-3 NA TRBV24-1 few TGTGCCACCAGTGTCTCCGTTACAGATACGCAGTATTTT CATSVSVTDTQYF
TRBJ1-2 NA TRBV5-1 few TGCGCCAGCAGTGAAACAGAGGAACGGTATGGCTACACCTTC CASSETEERYGYTF
TRBJ1-1 NA TRBV20-1 many TGCAGTGCTAAATACAGTAGGAGCACTGAAGCTTTCTTT CSAKYSRSTEAFF
TRBJ2-1 TRBD2 TRBV29-1 few TGCAGCGGAGAGCGGGGGGGCCGCAATGAGCAGTTCTTC CSGERGGRNEQFF
TRBJ2-5 TRBD1 TRBV6-1 few TGTGCCAGCAGTCCATGGGACAGGGGGCAGGAGACCCAGTACTTC CASSPWDRGQETQYF
TRBJ1-6 TRBD1 TRBV10-3 few TGTGCCATCAGCAAGGACAGGGCTAATTCACCCCTCCACTTT CAISKDRANSPLHF
TRBJ2-7 TRBD1 TRBV7-9 NA TGTGCCAGCAGCCGCGAACCGGGACAGGTGTCCTACGAGCAGTACTTC CASSREPGQVSYEQYF
TRBJ2-5 TRBD2 TRBV5-1 many TGCGCCAGCAGACTGGCGGGAGAAGGCGAGACCCAGTACTTC CASRLAGEGETQYF
TRBJ2-1 TRBD2 TRBV20-1 many TGCAGTGCAGGGACTAGCGGGAAACTAAATGAGCAGTTCTTC CSAGTSGKLNEQFF
TRBJ2-2 NA TRBV7-3 many TGTGCCAGCAGCTTGACTAGCACCGGGGAGCTGTTTTTT CASSLTSTGELFF
TRBJ2-5 NA TRBV9 few TGTGCCAGCAGCGCCTCTCGGGAGGAGACCCAGTACTTC CASSASREETQYF
TRBJ1-1 NA TRBV10-3 NA TGTGCCATCAGTGAGTCCAAGAACACTGAAGCTTTCTTT CAISESKNTEAFF
TRBJ2-3 NA TRBV22-1 NA TGTCCCGGTAGTTGGCTGTCCCCCCCAGATACGCAGTATTTT CPGSWLSPPDTQYF
TRBJ1-1 NA TRBV7-9 many TGTGCCAGCAGCTTAGCGGTTTCAGAGAACACTGAAGCTTTCTTT CASSLAVSENTEAFF
TRBJ1-6 NA TRBV6-5 NA TGTGCCAGCAGTTACATGGACCTTTCTTCACCCCTCCACTTT CASSYMDLSSPLHF
TRBJ2-3 NA TRBV20-1 many TGCAGTGCCATACCCACAGATACGCAGTATTTT CSAIPTDTQYF
TRBJ2-1 NA TRBV3-1 many TGTGCCAGCAGCCAAGCGCTTGAGCAGTTCTTC CASSQALEQFF
TRBJ1-1 NA TRBV11-2 few TGTGCCAGCAGCTTTCGACAGATGAACACTGAAGCTTTCTTT CASSFRQMNTEAFF
TRBJ2-3 NA TRBV7-8 many TGTGCCAGCAGCTTAGGGGTGGCGGATACGCAGTATTTT CASSLGVADTQYF
TRBJ2-3 TRBD2 TRBV6-1 NA TGTGCCAGCAGTCTGACTAGCGGGGGAGGCCTTAGCACAGATACGCAGTATTTT CASSLTSGGGLSTDTQYF
TRBJ2-7 NA TRBV12-3/TRBV12-4 many TGTGCCAGCACCCCAGGGGTCCCGGACTACGAGCAGTACTTC CASTPGVPDYEQYF
TRBJ1-5 NA TRBV12-3/TRBV12-4 NA TGTGCCAGCAGTGCCGTCTTTAATCAGCCCCAGCATTTT CASSAVFNQPQHF
TRBJ2-1 TRBD1 TRBV13 many TGTGCCAGCAGCTTGGGACAGGTCGTTTACAATGAGCAGTTCTTC CASSLGQVVYNEQFF
TRBJ2-5 TRBD2 TRBV18 many TGTGCCAGCTCACCACCCGGACTAGCGGGAGGCGAGACCCAGTACTTC CASSPPGLAGGETQYF
TRBJ2-2 NA TRBV9 once TGTGCCAGCAGCGTAGACCGGGCAGCGAACACCGGGGAGCTGTTTTTT CASSVDRAANTGELFF
TRBJ1-6 NA TRBV4-1 few TGCGCCAGCAGCCATTATAATTCACCCCTCCACTTT CASSHYNSPLHF
TRBJ1-6 NA TRBV20-1 NA TGCAGTGCTAGATCCCCCGGGACCTCCTCTTCACCCCTCCACTTT CSARSPGTSSSPLHF
TRBJ1-5 TRBD1 TRBV29-1 many TGCAGCGCGGGACAGCTCAATCAGCCCCAGCATTTT CSAGQLNQPQHF
TRBJ1-2 TRBD1 TRBV6-1 few TGTGCCAGCAGTGGACGGGACAGGGGCTGGTATGGCTACACCTTC CASSGRDRGWYGYTF
TRBJ2-7 TRBD1 TRBV7-6 few TGTGCCAGCAGCACCCTCTATAGGGGGCACCACGAGCAGTACTTC CASSTLYRGHHEQYF
TRBJ2-7 NA TRBV9 few TGTGCCAGCGGGACATTTAGGGAGCAGTACTTC CASGTFREQYF
TRBJ2-3 TRBD2 TRBV19 NA TGTGCCAGCGGGACTAGTATCCCAGATACGCAGTATTTT CASGTSIPDTQYF
TRBJ1-3 NA TRBV9 NA TGTGCCAGCAGCGCCCGACAGTCTGGAAACACCATATATTTT CASSARQSGNTIYF
TRBJ2-3 TRBD1 TRBV5-8 NA TGTGCCAGCAGCGACCCCGGGACAGAATTTAGCACAGATACGCAGTATTTT CASSDPGTEFSTDTQYF
TRBJ1-1 TRBD1 TRBV6-1 few TGTGCCAGCACCCTGGGCCCCGGAGGGACAGGGGACACTGAAGCTTTCTTT CASTLGPGGTGDTEAFF
TRBJ1-4 NA TRBV12-3/TRBV12-4 many TGTGCCAGCAGAAGTTCCCGTTGGGGGCTTAATGAAAAACTGTTTTTT CASRSSRWGLNEKLFF
TRBJ1-4 NA TRBV12-3/TRBV12-4 NA TGTGCCAGCAGTAAAGGGACGCTTTCTGATGTAAAACTGTTTTTT CASSKGTLSDVKLFF
TRBJ1-2 NA TRBV20-1 few TGCAGTGCTACCTCGGACGGTGATGGCTACACCTTC CSATSDGDGYTF